This T cell receptor beta chain is drawn from a study of glioma-infiltrating T cells. Study-level results: Gliomas, especially low-grade, showed above-expected tissue-blood divergence; non-neoplastic patients showed below.

The count of this clonotype is one. The antigen is unknown. Using RNA template, CDR3s of TCR alpha and beta were amplified with iRepertoire arm-PCR. Input was about 95-400 ng of tissue mRNA or PBMC total RNA. TCRdb called the multiplex PCR reads again in MiXCR, with one record for every CDR3 protein. Of 15,000 to 20,000 distinct CDR3 sequences in the sample, roughly 64% were seen once. The V gene's germline CDR1 is MNHEY and CDR2 SVGEGT. This CDR3 comprises 16 residues. The rearrangement links TRBV6-2 or TRBV6-3 to TRBJ2-1; 7 nucleotides agree with TRBD1. The J call may not be correct, given that the DNA end is closer to TRBJ2-7. Sequencing was performed on glioma tissue, nonneoplastic brain tissue, or PBMCs (not recorded which). The TCR was taken from a human donor with low-grade glioma or glioblastoma, undergoing nonglioma brain surgery, or in good health (not recorded which). The CDR3 bases are TGTGCCAGCAGTGTCATGACAGGGACCAGCTCCTACGAGCAGTACTTC. The encoded protein is CASSVMTGTSSYEQYF.